These 19 T cell receptor beta chains share one sample of origin, sequenced in a study of cytomegalovirus exposure and HLA in healthy donors. 13 Jbeta primers and 60 Vbeta primers were used for the PCR. Using immunoSEQ multiplex PCR, the repertoire was profiled, and TCRdb retains in-frame clones only, with some absent. The sample has around 37,000 clones, over 70% seen once. Sequences were obtained from PBMCs. The receptors were sampled from a man in his fifties in good health and CMV-seronegative.

With respect to this clone: The same CDR3 also results from other DNA sequences found in this sample. The rearrangement links TRBV15 to TRBJ2-1; 16 bases are shared with TRBD2. V was clipped by 3 bases and J by 5 bases; unmatched bases: 4. The CDR3 spans 17 residues. Germline V gene data show CDR1 as LNHNV and CDR2 as YYDKDF (reference sequence). CDR3 DNA sequence: TGTGCCACCAGCAGGCCGGGACTAGCGGGGGGGGACAATGAGCAGTTCTTC. Translated: CATSRPGLAGGDNEQFF.

The chain uses TRBV18 and TRBJ2-3; no reliable D call. Germline assignment: CDR1 KGHSH and CDR2 LQKENI. The V end lost 2 bases, the J end lost 0 bases, and 12 bases lay between the germline ends. The CDR3 consists of 16 residues. CDR3 nucleotides: TGTGCCAGCTCACCATTTGTGGCGGATAGCACAGATACGCAGTATTTT. This encodes CASSPFVADSTDTQYF.

This clone was seen only a few times. This chain connects TRBV6-6 to TRBJ2-5, with 8 bases lining up with TRBD1. The ends lost 7 bases at V and 2 bases at J; junction bases unmatched: 9. The CDR3 runs to 15 residues. Germline CDR1 reads MNHNY; CDR2 reads SVGAGI (reference sequence). This CDR3 is CASIGQGRNQETQYF. CDR3 coding DNA: TGTGCCAGCATTGGACAGGGACGAAATCAAGAGACCCAGTACTTC.

The chain links TRBV2 to TRBJ2-2, with TRBD2 identical over 12 bases. The CDR3 is made up of 22 amino acids. Losses at the gene ends were 6 bases for V and 5 bases for J; bases not matched to a gene: 25. CDR1 is SNHLY and CDR2 is FYNNEI in the germline V gene. DNA for the CDR3: TGTGCCAGCAGCAGTACTTACTACAGAGATGCTGGACTAGCGGGAAGAACCGGGGAGCTGTTTTTT. It translates to CASSSTYYRDAGLAGRTGELFF.

The rearrangement joins TRBV7-3 to TRBJ2-1; the match to TRBD2 covers 16 bases. From germline, CDR1 is SGHTA and CDR2 FQGTGA. After removal of 5 bases from V and 8 bases from J, the junction contained 3 bases not matched to a gene. This CDR3 has 15 residues. The chain's CDR3 is CASSAGLAGGHEQFF. The CDR3 bases are TGTGCCAGCAGCGCGGGACTAGCGGGGGGGCATGAGCAGTTCTTC.

The V call is TRBV18, the J call TRBJ1-3, with D possibly TRBD1 on 5 matching bases. CDR3 length: 15 amino acids. Germline values: CDR1 KGHSH, CDR2 LQKENI. Trimming stripped 1 base from V and 0 bases from J, with 7 bases between. The CDR3: CASSPRQGSGNTIYF. Written as DNA, the CDR3 is TGTGCCAGCTCACCACGGCAGGGCTCTGGAAACACCATATATTTT.

The chain links TRBV5-6 to TRBJ2-2; 8 bases match TRBD2. Germline V gives CDR1 SGHDT, CDR2 YYEEEE. The CDR3 spans 16 residues. The V gene end was trimmed by 3 bases and the J gene end by 1 base; junction bases not matched to a gene: 5. The CDR3 loop is CASSSLLAGNTGELFF. CDR3 coding DNA: TGTGCCAGCAGCTCTCTCCTAGCGGGGAACACCGGGGAGCTGTTTTTT.

The genes are TRBV5-1 and TRBJ2-1; the match to TRBD2 covers 10 bases. The CDR3 runs 18 residues. CDR1 is SGHRS, CDR2 YFSETQ, per germline. The V and J ends lost 7 bases and 0 bases, in that order; junction bases with no gene match: 13. CDR3 sequence: CASQAGWTSGSSYNEQFF. CDR3 DNA: TGCGCCAGCCAAGCGGGCTGGACTAGCGGCAGCTCCTACAATGAGCAGTTCTTC.

This rearrangement joins TRBV5-5 to TRBJ1-2, with D possibly TRBD1 on 5 matching bases. The germline V gene encodes CDR1 SGHKS and CDR2 YYEKEE (reference sequence). The CDR3 length is 14 residues. Deletions cut 6 bases from V and 3 bases from J, with 15 bases between. The CDR3 coding sequence is TGTGCCAGCATATCCAGGGTCGGTGACTATGGCTACACCTTC. As protein: CASISRVGDYGYTF. Supplemented by reference TRBV5-5 and TRBJ1-2, the full variable domain reads DAGVTQSPTHLIKTRGQQVTLRCSPISGHKSVSWYQQVLGQGPQFIFQYYEKEERGRGNFPDRFSARQFPNYSSELNVNALLLGDSALYLCASISRVGDYGYTFGSGTRLTVV.

This clone showed up just a few times. This chain links TRBV29-1 with TRBJ1-4; 7 positions match TRBD1. Trimming cost V 7 bases and J 0 bases; bases outside gene matches: 20. The CDR3 runs 19 residues. Germline values: CDR1 SQVTM, CDR2 ANQGSEA. CDR3 DNA sequence: TGCAGCGGCAGAATACAGGGGCCGCGTGCCCACGCAACTAATGAAAAACTGTTTTTT. Its protein product is CSGRIQGPRAHATNEKLFF.

V gene TRBV28 combines with J gene TRBJ2-5; 8 bases agree with TRBD1. Judging by the DNA end, TRBJ2-7 fits better; the J call may be wrong. Germline CDR1 and CDR2: MDHEN and SYDVKM. CDR3 length equals 14 residues. The CDR3 loop reads CASSSGQGFIEQYF. CDR3 nucleotides: TGTGCCAGCAGTTCAGGACAGGGCTTTATCGAGCAGTACTTC.

V gene TRBV27 combines with J gene TRBJ2-5; no definite D call. The CDR3 totals 13 residues. Trimming took 7 bases from V and 0 from J, leaving 9 bases between them. Germline CDR1 and CDR2: MNHEY and SMNVEV (reference sequence). The CDR3 sequence: CASTSRHQETQYF. The CDR3 DNA is TGTGCCAGCACTTCGCGCCACCAAGAGACCCAGTACTTC.

This clone was seen more than once but under ten times. The chain links TRBV27 to TRBJ2-2; 11 nucleotides agree with TRBD2. CDR3 size: 14 residues. The V and J ends lost 3 bases and 7 bases, in that order; junction bases with no gene match: 1. Germline loops: CDR1 MNHEY, CDR2 SMNVEV (reference sequence). The CDR3 is CASSFGTSGGELFF. The CDR3 DNA reads as TGTGCCAGCAGTTTTGGGACTAGCGGCGGGGAGCTGTTTTTT.

This chain links TRBV5-1 with TRBJ2-1, with TRBD2 identical over 7 bases. Germline CDR1 and CDR2: SGHRS and YFSETQ. The CDR3 totals 13 residues. Unmatched junction bases numbered 3, after V lost 4 bases and J lost 5 bases. CDR3 region: CASSPGGDNEQFF. In nucleotides, the CDR3 is TGCGCCAGCAGCCCGGGAGGCGACAATGAGCAGTTCTTC.

The CDR3 protein is CASTSLDRVGELFF. CDR3 nucleotides: TGTGCCAGTACCTCCCTGGACAGGGTCGGGGAGCTGTTTTTT. The chain recombines TRBV19 with TRBJ2-2; 8 bases match TRBD1. V trimming: 7 bases; J trimming: 7 bases; junction bases outside the gene matches: 8. This CDR3 comprises 14 residues. Germline V CDR1 and CDR2: LNHDA, SQIVND (reference sequence).

The V gene is TRBV7-2, the J gene TRBJ2-5, with 10 bases identical to TRBD1. The CDR3 totals 14 residues. Germline V gene lookup returns CDR1 SGHTA and CDR2 FQGNSA. V was pared by 3 bases and J by 5 bases, with 3 bases of the junction left unmatched. The CDR3 bases are TGTGCCAGCAGCTTGACAGGGGGCTACGAGACCCAGTACTTC. It codes for CASSLTGGYETQYF.

This clone was observed once. The chain links TRBV19 to TRBJ1-5, with 7 bases fitting TRBD1. V lost 6 bases and J lost 0; bases outside the gene matches: 5. Looked up from germline, CDR1 is LNHDA and CDR2 is SQIVND (reference sequence). The CDR3 runs to 15 residues. The CDR3 loop is CASRNDRASNQPQHF. In DNA form, the CDR3 reads TGTGCCAGTAGGAACGACAGGGCTAGCAATCAGCCCCAGCATTTT.

The chain joins TRBV7-2 to TRBJ1-3, with TRBD1 matching 9 bases. CDR1 and CDR2 (germline): SGHTA, FQGNSA. With V trimmed by 6 bases and J by 3 bases, 6 bases remained unmatched. The CDR3 covers 15 residues. Here the CDR3 reads CASSYWTGDGNTIYF. The CDR3 DNA reads as TGTGCCAGCAGTTATTGGACAGGGGATGGAAACACCATATATTTT.

The V and J genes are TRBV6-5 and TRBJ2-1; 8 bases are shared with TRBD2. Germline V gives CDR1 MNHEY, CDR2 SVGAGI. V was clipped by 4 bases and J by 7 bases; unmatched bases: 12. The CDR3 spans 16 residues. CDR3 bases: TGTGCCAGCAGTTGCCTCTTAAGAATAGCGGGAAATGAGCAGTTCTTC. Translation gives CASSCLLRIAGNEQFF.